This T cell receptor (beta chain) was observed in a study of T cell responses to AZD1222 COVID-19 vaccine. Sequenced by immunoSEQ multiplex PCR; TCRdb stores in-frame clones only, minus some. The data show roughly 120,000 clones, roughly 89% seen once. This CDR3 region has 17 residues. V was pared by 2 bases and J by 0 bases, with 7 bases of the junction left unmatched. Germline CDR1 reads SGHVT; CDR2 reads SQSDAQ. The V call is TRBV7-4, the J call TRBJ1-3; the match to TRBD1 covers 7 bases. The sequence came from an adult who received the AZD1222 COVID-19 vaccine. Source: peripheral blood, taken 28 days after the second AZD1222 dose. CDR3 in amino acids: CASSLRTGTFSGNTIYF. The CDR3 DNA reads as TGTGCCAGCAGCTTAAGGACAGGAACTTTCTCTGGAAACACCATATATTTT.